This T cell receptor beta chain was retrieved from a study of control samples from healthy donors and cancer patients. This CDR3 contains 16 residues. Trimming took off 8 bases at V and 1 base at J, with 20 bases between the two ends. CDR1 is LNHDA, CDR2 SQIVND, per germline (reference sequence). Clones were read by immunoSEQ multiplex PCR, and TCRdb kept only the in-frame ones, dropping some. The data contain 100,000 to 110,000 clones, more than 85% of them singletons. The clonotype was recovered from a woman in her 50s in good health. The rearrangement links TRBV19 to TRBJ1-1; D gene unclear. Sequencing was carried out using blood. CDR3 coding DNA: TGTGCCAGTCCCCCCGTTCTCCCAGCAAAGAACACTGAAGCTTTCTTT. Amino acid sequence: CASPPVLPAKNTEAFF.